This T cell receptor (beta chain) was identified during a study of cytomegalovirus exposure and HLA in healthy donors. Per the germline V gene, CDR1 is LNHDA and CDR2 is SQIVND (reference sequence). This CDR3 comprises 17 residues. The V end lost 0 bases, the J end lost 2 bases, and 16 bases lay between the germline ends. Amplification used 60 Vbeta primers and 13 Jbeta primers. The protocol was immunoSEQ multiplex PCR, while the TCRdb copy is restricted to in-frame clones and leaves out a portion. Of some 180,000 clones listed, around 80% were seen once; the top ten hold 1.4% to 1.5%. General study points: Exclusion as indistinguishable affected some V segments, including TRBV6-2 and TRBV6-3.

As for this clone: Its antigen is undetermined.

The gene calls are TRBV19 and TRBJ1-2, with D possibly matching TRBD1 (6 bases). The TCR originated in a man younger than 30 in good health and CMV-seronegative. Sequenced material: PBMCs. The CDR3 DNA reads TGTGCCAGTAGTATAGATAGGCAGGGGATCCTCAACTATGGCTACACCTTC. Translated: CASSIDRQGILNYGYTF.